This T cell receptor (beta chain) comes out of a study of T-cell reconstitution after alpha-beta-depleted transplantation in children. Study-level findings and limits: TCRbeta diversity was high at day 60 in some patients (a result of surviving recipient T cells and thymic progenitors).

Preparation of the TCRbeta library used unique molecular identifiers. TCRdb used MiXCR to reprocess the PCR reads, holding one entry per CDR3 protein. The sample holds 250,000 or so distinct CDR3 sequences, roughly a quarter seen once. Germline CDR1 and CDR2: MDHEN and SYDVKM. The V gene end was trimmed by 6 bases and the J gene end by 5 bases; junction bases not matched to a gene: 10. The CDR3 runs to 15 residues. This clonotype was seen only once. What it recognizes is unknown. This TCR came from a female patient aged 2 to 10 who had a stem cell transplant for congenital amegakaryocytic thrombocytopenia, so the T cells may come from the graft donor. The genes are TRBV28 and TRBJ2-3; TRBD1 aligns across 8 bases. The sequencing used PBMCs, mostly from graft donor cells, collected 360 days after TCRalphabeta/CD19-depleted stem cell transplant. The CDR3: CASSPDRVNEDTQYF. The CDR3 nucleotides read TGTGCCAGCAGCCCGGACAGGGTTAATGAAGATACGCAGTATTTT. Looking up the rest from reference TRBV28 and TRBJ2-3 gives the full variable domain: DVKVTQSSRYLVKRTGEKVFLECVQDMDHENMFWYRQDPGLGLRLIYFSYDVKMKEKGDIPEGYSVSREKKERFSLILESASTNQTSMYLCASSPDRVNEDTQYFGPGTRLTVL.